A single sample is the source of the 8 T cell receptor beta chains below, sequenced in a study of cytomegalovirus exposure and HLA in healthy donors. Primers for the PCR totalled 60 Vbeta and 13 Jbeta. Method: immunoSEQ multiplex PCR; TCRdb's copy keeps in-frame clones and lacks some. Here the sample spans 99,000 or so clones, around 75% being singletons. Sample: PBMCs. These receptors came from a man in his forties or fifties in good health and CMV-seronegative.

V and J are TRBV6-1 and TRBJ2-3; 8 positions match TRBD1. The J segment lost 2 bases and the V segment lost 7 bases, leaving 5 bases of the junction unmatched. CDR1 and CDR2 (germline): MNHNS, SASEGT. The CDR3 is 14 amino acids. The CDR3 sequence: CASTGQGATDTQYF. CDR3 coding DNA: TGTGCCAGCACTGGACAGGGCGCCACAGATACGCAGTATTTT.

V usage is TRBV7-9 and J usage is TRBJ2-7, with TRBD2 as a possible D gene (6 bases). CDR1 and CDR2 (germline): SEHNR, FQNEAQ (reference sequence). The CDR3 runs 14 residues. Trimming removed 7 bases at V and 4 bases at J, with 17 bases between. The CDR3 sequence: CASKVGGNSYEQYF. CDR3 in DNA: TGTGCCAGCAAGGTGGGGGGAAACAGTTACGAGCAGTACTTC.

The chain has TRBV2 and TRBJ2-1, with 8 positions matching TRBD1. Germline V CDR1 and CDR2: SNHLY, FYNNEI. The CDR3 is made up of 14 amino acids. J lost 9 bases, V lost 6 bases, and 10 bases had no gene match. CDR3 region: CASRVTGERGEQFF. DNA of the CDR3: TGTGCCAGCAGGGTGACAGGGGAAAGGGGTGAGCAGTTCTTC.

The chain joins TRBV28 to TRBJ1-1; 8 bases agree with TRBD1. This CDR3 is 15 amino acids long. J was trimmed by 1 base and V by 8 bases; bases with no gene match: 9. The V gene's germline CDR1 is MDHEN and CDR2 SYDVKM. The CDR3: CASGPDRGENTEAFF. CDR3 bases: TGTGCCAGCGGGCCCGACAGGGGCGAGAACACTGAAGCTTTCTTT.

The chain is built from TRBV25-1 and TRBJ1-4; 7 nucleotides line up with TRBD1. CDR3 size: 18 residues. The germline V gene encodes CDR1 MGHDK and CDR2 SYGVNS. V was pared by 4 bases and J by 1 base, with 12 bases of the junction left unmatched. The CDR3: CASSAGRGYRETNEKLFF. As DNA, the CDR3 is TGTGCCAGCAGTGCCGGCAGGGGGTATAGGGAAACTAATGAAAAACTGTTTTTT.

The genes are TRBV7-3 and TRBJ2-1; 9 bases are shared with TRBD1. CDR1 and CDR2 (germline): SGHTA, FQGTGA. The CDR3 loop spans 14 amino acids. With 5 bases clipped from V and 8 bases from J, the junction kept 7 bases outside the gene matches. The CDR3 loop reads CASSPGTGRDEQFF. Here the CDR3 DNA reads TGTGCCAGCAGCCCAGGGACAGGGAGGGATGAGCAGTTCTTC. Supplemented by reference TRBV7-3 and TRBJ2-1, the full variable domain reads GAGVSQTPSNKVTEKGKYVELRCDPISGHTALYWYRQSLGQGPEFLIYFQGTGAADDSGLPNDRFFAVRPEGSVSTLKIQRTERGDSAVYLCASSPGTGRDEQFFGPGTRLTVL.

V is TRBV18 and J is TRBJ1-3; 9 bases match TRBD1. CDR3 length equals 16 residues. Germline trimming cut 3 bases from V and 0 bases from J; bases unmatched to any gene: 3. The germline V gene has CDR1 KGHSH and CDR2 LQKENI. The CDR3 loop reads CASSPTGGNSGNTIYF. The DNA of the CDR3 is TGTGCCAGCTCACCTACAGGGGGCAACTCTGGAAACACCATATATTTT. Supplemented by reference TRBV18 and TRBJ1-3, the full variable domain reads NAGVMQNPRHLVRRRGQEARLRCSPMKGHSHVYWYRQLPEEGLKFMVYLQKENIIDESGMPKERFSAEFPKEGPSILRIQQVVRGDSAAYFCASSPTGGNSGNTIYFGEGSWLTVV.

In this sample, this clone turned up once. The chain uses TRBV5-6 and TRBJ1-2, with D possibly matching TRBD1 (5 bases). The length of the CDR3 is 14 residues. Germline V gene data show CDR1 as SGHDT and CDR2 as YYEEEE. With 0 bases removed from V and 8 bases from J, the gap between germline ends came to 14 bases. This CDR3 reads CASSLAGGGDGYTF. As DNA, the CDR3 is TGTGCCAGCAGCTTGGCCGGTGGCGGGGACGGCTACACCTTC.